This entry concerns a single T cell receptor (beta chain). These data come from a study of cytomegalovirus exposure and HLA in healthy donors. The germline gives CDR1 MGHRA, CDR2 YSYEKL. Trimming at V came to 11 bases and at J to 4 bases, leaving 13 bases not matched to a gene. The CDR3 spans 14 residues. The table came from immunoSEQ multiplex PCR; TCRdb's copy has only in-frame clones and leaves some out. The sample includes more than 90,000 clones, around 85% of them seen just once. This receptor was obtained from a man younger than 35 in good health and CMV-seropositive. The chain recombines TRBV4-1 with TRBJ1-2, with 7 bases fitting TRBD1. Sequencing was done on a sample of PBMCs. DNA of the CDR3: TGCGCCTCGGCCGACAGGGCCCCCCTCTATGGCTACACCTTC. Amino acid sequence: CASADRAPLYGYTF.